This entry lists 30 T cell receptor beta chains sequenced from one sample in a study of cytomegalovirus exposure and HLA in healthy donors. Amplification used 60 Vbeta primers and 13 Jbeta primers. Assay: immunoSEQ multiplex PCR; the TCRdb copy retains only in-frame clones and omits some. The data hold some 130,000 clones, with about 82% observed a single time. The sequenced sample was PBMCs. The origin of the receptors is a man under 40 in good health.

The CDR3 sequence: CASSVDSAGRGTQYF. CDR3 bases: TGTGCCAGCAGCGTAGACTCGGCGGGCAGGGGGACCCAGTACTTC. The genes are TRBV9 and TRBJ2-5, with D possibly TRBD1 on 6 matching bases. The CDR3 is 15 residues long. In germline, CDR1 is SGDLS, CDR2 YYNGEE. The V end was cut by 0 bases, the J end by 7 bases, with 16 bases between.

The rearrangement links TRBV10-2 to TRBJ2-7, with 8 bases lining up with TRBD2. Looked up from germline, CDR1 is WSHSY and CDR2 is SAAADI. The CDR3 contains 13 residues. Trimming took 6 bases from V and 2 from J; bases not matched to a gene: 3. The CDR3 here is CASRSGLAYEQYF. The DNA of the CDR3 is TGCGCCAGCAGGTCGGGACTAGCCTACGAGCAGTACTTC.

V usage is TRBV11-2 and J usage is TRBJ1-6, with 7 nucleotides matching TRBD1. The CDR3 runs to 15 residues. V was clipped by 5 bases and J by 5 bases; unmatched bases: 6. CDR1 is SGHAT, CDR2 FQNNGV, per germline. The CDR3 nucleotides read TGTGCCAGCAGCAAACAGGGGCCGGATAATTCACCCCTCCACTTT. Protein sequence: CASSKQGPDNSPLHF. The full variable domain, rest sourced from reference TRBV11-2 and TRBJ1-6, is EAGVAQSPRYKIIEKRQSVAFWCNPISGHATLYWYQQILGQGPKLLIQFQNNGVVDDSQLPKDRFSAERLKGVDSTLKIQPAKLEDSAVYLCASSKQGPDNSPLHFGNGTRLTVT.

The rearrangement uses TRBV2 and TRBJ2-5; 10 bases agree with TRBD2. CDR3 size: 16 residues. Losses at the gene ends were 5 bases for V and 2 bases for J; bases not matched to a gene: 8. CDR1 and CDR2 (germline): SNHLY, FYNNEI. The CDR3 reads CASSTGLARGQETQYF. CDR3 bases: TGTGCCAGCAGTACGGGACTAGCGAGGGGACAAGAGACCCAGTACTTC. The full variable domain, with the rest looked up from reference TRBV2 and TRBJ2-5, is EPEVTQTPSHQVTQMGQEVILRCVPISNHLYFYWYRQILGQKVEFLVSFYNNEISEKSEIFDDQFSVERPDGSNFTLKIRSTKLEDSAMYFCASSTGLARGQETQYFGPGTRLLVL.

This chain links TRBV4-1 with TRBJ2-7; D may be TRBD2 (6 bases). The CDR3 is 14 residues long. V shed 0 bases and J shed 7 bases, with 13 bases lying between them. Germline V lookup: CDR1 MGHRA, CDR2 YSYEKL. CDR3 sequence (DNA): TGCGCCAGCAGCCAAGAGGGTGAGGGGACTGAGCAGTACTTC. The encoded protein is CASSQEGEGTEQYF.

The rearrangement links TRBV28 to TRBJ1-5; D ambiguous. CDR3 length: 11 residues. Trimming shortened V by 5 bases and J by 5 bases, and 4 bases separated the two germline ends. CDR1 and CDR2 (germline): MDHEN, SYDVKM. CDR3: CASSADQPQHF. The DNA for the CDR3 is TGTGCCAGCAGTGCAGATCAGCCCCAGCATTTT.

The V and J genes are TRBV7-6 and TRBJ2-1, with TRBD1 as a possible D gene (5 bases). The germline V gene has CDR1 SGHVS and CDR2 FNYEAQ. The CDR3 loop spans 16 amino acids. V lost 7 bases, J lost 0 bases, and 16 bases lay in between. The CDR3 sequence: CASTDRTSSSYNEQFF. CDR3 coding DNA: TGTGCCAGCACCGACAGAACTTCGAGCTCCTACAATGAGCAGTTCTTC.

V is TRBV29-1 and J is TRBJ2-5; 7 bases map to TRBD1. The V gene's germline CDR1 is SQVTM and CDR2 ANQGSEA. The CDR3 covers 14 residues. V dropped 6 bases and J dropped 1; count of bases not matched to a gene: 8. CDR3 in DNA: TGCAGCGTGATCAGGGGGACAAGCCAAGAGACCCAGTACTTC. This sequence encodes CSVIRGTSQETQYF.

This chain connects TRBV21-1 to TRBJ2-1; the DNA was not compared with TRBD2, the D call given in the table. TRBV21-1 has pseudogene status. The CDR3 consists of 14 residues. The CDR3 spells CASETSGNHNEQFF. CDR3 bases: TGTGCCAGCGAAACTAGCGGGAATCACAATGAGCAGTTCTTC.

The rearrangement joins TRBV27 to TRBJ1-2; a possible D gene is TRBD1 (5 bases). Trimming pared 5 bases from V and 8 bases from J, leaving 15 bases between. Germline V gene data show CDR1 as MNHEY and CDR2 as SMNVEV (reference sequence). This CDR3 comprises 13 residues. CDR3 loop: CASSPRGTSGYTF. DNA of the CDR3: TGTGCCAGCAGTCCCCGGGGGACTTCAGGCTACACCTTC.

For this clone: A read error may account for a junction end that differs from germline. The CDR3 nucleotides are TGTTCCAGCAGCTTGAGCCTGAACACCGGGGAGCTGTTTTTT. Translated: CSSSLSLNTGELFF. The chain joins TRBV7-9 to TRBJ2-2; D gene ambiguous. Germline loops: CDR1 SEHNR, CDR2 FQNEAQ (reference sequence). The CDR3 spans 14 residues.

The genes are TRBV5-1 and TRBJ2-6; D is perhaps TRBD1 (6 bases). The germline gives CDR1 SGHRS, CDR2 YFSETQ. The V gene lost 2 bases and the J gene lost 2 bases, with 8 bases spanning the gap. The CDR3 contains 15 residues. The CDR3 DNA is TGCGCCAGCAGCTTACCAGGGGCTGGGGCCAACGTCCTGACTTTC. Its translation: CASSLPGAGANVLTF.

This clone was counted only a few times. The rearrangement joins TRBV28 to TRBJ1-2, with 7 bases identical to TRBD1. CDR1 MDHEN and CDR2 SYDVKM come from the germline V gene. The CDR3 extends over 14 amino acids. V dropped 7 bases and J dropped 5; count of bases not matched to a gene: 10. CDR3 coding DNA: TGTGCCAGCAACCCACCGGGACAGATATATGGCTACACCTTC. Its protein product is CASNPPGQIYGYTF.

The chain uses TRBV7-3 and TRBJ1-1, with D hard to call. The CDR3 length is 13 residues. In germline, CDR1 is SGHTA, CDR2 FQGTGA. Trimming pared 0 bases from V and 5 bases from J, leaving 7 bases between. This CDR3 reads CASSLTGETEAFF. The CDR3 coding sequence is TGTGCCAGCAGCTTAACCGGGGAGACTGAAGCTTTCTTT.

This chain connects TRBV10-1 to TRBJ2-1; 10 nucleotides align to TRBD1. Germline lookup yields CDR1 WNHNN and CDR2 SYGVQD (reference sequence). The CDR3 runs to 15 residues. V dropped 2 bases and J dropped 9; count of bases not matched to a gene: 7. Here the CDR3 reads CASSERTGGFREQFF. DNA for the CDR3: TGCGCCAGCAGTGAGCGGACAGGGGGATTTCGTGAGCAGTTCTTC.

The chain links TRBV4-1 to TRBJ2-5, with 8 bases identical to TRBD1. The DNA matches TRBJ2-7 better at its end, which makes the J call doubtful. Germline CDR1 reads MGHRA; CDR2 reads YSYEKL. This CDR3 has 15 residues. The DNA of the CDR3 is TGCGCCAGCAGCCATTATGGGACAGGTGTCTACGAGCAGTACTTC. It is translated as CASSHYGTGVYEQYF.

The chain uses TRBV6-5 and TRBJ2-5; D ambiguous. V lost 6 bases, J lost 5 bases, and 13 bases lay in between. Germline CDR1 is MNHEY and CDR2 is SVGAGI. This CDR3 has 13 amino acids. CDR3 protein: CASSSPPRETQYF. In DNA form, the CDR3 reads TGTGCCAGCAGCTCCCCCCCGCGGGAGACCCAGTACTTC.

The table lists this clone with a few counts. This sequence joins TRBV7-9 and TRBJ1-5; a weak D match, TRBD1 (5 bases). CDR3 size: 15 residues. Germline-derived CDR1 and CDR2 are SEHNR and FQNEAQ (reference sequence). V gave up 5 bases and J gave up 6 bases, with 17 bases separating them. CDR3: CASSPLLQDGQPQHF. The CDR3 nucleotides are TGTGCCAGCAGCCCCCTGCTACAGGACGGTCAGCCCCAGCATTTT. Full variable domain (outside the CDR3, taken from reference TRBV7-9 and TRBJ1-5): DTGVSQNPRHKITKRGQNVTFRCDPISEHNRLYWYRQTLGQGPEFLTYFQNEAQLEKSRLLSDRFSAERPKGSFSTLEIQRTEQGDSAMYLCASSPLLQDGQPQHFGDGTRLSIL.

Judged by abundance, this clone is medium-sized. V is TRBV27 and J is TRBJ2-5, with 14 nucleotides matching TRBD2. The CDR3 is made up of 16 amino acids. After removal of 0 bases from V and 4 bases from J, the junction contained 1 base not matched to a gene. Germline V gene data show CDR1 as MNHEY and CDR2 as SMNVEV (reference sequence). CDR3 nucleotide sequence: TGTGCCAGCAGTTTATCGGGGACTAGCGGGGGAGAGACCCAGTACTTC. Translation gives CASSLSGTSGGETQYF.

The chain's CDR3 is CASSKDGGIGELFF. The DNA of the CDR3 is TGTGCCAGCAGCAAGGACGGGGGGATCGGGGAGCTGTTTTTT. The rearrangement joins TRBV11-3 to TRBJ2-2, with 7 bases identical to TRBD2. Germline V gene data show CDR1 as SGHNT and CDR2 as YENEEA. The V segment lost 5 bases and the J segment 7 bases; nucleotides outside the gene matches: 7. The CDR3 is 14 amino acids.

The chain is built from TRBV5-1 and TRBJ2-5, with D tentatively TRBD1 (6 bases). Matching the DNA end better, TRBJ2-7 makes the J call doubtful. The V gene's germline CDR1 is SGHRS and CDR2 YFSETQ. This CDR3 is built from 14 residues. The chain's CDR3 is CASSQGTSSYEQYF. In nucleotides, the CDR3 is TGCGCCAGCAGCCAGGGGACGAGCTCCTACGAGCAGTACTTC.

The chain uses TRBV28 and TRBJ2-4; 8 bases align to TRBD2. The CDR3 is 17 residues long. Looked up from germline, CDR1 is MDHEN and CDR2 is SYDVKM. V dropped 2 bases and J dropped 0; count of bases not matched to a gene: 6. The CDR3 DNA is TGTGCCAGCAGTTTAAGGCGAGCGGGAGTAGCCAAAAACATTCAGTACTTC. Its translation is CASSLRRAGVAKNIQYF.

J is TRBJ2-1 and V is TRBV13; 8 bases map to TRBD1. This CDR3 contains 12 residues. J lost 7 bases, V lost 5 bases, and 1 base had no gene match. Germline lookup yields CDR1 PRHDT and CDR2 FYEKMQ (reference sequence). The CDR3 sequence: CASSDRGNEQFF. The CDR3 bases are TGTGCCAGCAGCGACAGGGGAAATGAGCAGTTCTTC.

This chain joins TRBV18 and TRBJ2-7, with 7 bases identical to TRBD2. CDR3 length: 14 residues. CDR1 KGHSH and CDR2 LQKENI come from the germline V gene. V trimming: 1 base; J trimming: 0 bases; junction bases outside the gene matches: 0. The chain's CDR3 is CASSPRTSSYEQYF. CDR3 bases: TGTGCCAGCTCACCACGGACTAGCTCCTACGAGCAGTACTTC.

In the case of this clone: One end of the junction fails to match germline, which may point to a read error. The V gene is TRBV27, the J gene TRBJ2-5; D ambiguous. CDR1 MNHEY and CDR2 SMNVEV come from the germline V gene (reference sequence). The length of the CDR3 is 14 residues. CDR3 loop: CASSFGGYQEAQYF. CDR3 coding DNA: TGTGCCAGCAGTTTCGGTGGATACCAAGAGGCCCAGTACTTC.

Written as DNA, the CDR3 is TGTGCCAGCACCCCCGGGGGGATTACAAACATTCAGTACTTC. It encodes CASTPGGITNIQYF. V and J are TRBV9 and TRBJ2-4; TRBD2 aligns across 7 bases. J was trimmed by 6 bases and V by 6 bases; bases with no gene match: 9. CDR1 is SGDLS, CDR2 YYNGEE, per germline. The CDR3 consists of 14 residues.

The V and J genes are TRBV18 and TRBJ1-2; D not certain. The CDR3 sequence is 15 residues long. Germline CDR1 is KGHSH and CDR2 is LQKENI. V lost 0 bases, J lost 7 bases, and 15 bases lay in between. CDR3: CASSPPGVKTSGYTF. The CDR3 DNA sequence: TGTGCCAGCTCACCACCCGGGGTCAAGACATCTGGCTACACCTTC.

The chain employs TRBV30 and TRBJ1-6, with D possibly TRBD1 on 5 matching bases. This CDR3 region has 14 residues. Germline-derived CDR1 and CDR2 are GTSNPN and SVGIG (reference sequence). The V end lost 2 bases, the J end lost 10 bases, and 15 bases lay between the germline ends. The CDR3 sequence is CAWSRGESRSPLHF. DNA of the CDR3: TGTGCCTGGAGTCGGGGGGAATCGAGGTCACCCCTCCACTTT.

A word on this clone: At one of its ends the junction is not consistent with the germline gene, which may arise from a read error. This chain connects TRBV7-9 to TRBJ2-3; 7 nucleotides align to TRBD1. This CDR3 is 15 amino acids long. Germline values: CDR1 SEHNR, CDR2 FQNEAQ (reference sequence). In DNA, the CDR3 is TGTTCCAGCAGAGGTACAGGGGATATCACAGATACGCAGTATTTT. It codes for CSSRGTGDITDTQYF.

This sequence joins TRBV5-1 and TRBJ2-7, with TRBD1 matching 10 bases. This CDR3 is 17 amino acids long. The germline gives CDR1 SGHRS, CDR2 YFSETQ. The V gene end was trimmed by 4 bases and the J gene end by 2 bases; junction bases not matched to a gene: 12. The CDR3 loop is CASSTNPGTGVPYEQYF. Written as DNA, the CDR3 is TGCGCCAGCAGCACAAATCCCGGGACAGGGGTCCCCTACGAGCAGTACTTC.